Listed below are T cell receptor beta chains from one sample, sequenced in a study of blood T cell repertoires in COVID-19. The data were produced by immunoSEQ multiplex PCR, yet TCRdb's version contains in-frame clones alone and is incomplete. The sample shows roughly 250,000 clones, approximately 90% of them seen only once. The source material was PBMCs or T cells enriched from blood (not recorded which). The source of these receptors is a woman between 40 and 55 years old with acute COVID-19. The CDR3 runs from the conserved cysteine through the conserved F or W.

v_gene	j_gene	CDR3aa
TRBV28	TRBJ1-4	CASSQRGEKLFF
TRBV5-8	TRBJ2-7	CASKLVSPSGRSSYEQYF
TRBV24-1	TRBJ2-5	CATSDPELAPQETQYF
TRBV6-5	TRBJ1-2	CASSYGGQNLYGYTF
TRBV6-5	TRBJ2-2	CASMRTEQNGELFF
TRBV13	TRBJ1-5	CASSSQGNQPQHF
TRBV7-3	TRBJ1-1	CASSPRQVGLGTEAFF
TRBV5-5	TRBJ1-1	CASSLGGQSNTEAFF
TRBV11-3	TRBJ2-1	CASSLGGLGGHNEQFF
TRBV6-5	TRBJ1-5	CASSFTGENQPQHF
TRBV6-6	TRBJ2-2	CASSIAGAYTGELFF
TRBV7-2	TRBJ2-3	CASSHPGTSGGAEDTQYF
TRBV5-1	TRBJ2-2	CASSLDRVVTGELFF
TRBV18	TRBJ2-3	CASSPWGVSDTQYF
TRBV9	TRBJ2-5	CASSVGLAGAQETQYF
TRBV19	TRBJ2-3	CASSMGRGSTDTQYF
TRBV14	TRBJ2-1	CASSQASEQFF
TRBV5-6	TRBJ1-5	CASSALGQPSNQPQHF
TRBV6-6	TRBJ1-5	CASSYGSGGGQPQHF
TRBV28	TRBJ2-4	CASSSVLDIQYF
TRBV7-3	TRBJ2-1	CASSLSVQTYNEQFF
TRBV6-2/TRBV6-3	TRBJ1-1	CASSYPPRGPETLSSEAFF
TRBV11-2	TRBJ1-5	CASSLEGGNQPQHF
TRBV6-6	TRBJ2-5	CASREGVQETQYF
TRBV5-5	TRBJ1-2	CASSLDRGMDGYTF
TRBV6-6	TRBJ1-2	CASSPTDTGRGSYGYTF
TRBV14	TRBJ2-7	CASSQVWATSGISYEQYF
TRBV9	TRBJ2-6	CASSPPQAGANVLTF
TRBV14	TRBJ2-1	CASSQYYNEQFF
TRBV12-3/TRBV12-4	TRBJ2-5	CASSSYSETQYF
TRBV19	TRBJ2-3	CASRSGGSTDTQYF
TRBV3-1/TRBV3-2	TRBJ1-1	CASSTGLNTEAFF
TRBV18	TRBJ2-3	CASSPPEGLGTDTQYF
TRBV4-1	TRBJ2-5	CASSQVQVAGAQYF
TRBV6-5	TRBJ1-5	CASRNGGGGNQPQHF
TRBV29-1	TRBJ1-2	CSGWGTGGSGYTF
TRBV20-1	TRBJ1-1	CSASLRWNTEAFF
TRBV5-1	TRBJ2-2	CASSLAEGRFGTGELFF
TRBV4-3	TRBJ2-3	CASSQAGSSTDTQYF
TRBV30	TRBJ1-3	CAWSVAQGEDTIYF
TRBV29-1	TRBJ2-5	CSVEVAPFETQYF
TRBV6-1	TRBJ1-3	CASSDKGQISGNTIYF
TRBV14	TRBJ2-1	CASSQDQADSYNEQFF
TRBV11-2	TRBJ2-4	CASSLAGRAGHIQYF
TRBV2	TRBJ2-7	CASRPTGSYEQYF
TRBV2	TRBJ1-1	CASSTDRDRTEAFF
TRBV7-2	TRBJ1-2	CASSFPPSPSTDSGYTF
TRBV15	TRBJ2-1	CATSRGGLAGVFEQFF
TRBV7-9	TRBJ1-5	CASSRGGGPSQPQHF
TRBV30	TRBJ2-3	CAWSEGTLSTDTQYF
TRBV11-2	TRBJ1-6	CASSSVAALLHF
TRBV19	TRBJ1-1	CASSIGGRGRTNTEAFF
TRBV28	TRBJ1-3	CACLQGLGNTIYF
TRBV20-1	TRBJ2-5	CSASYYQETQYF